What follows are 18 T cell receptor delta chains derived from one specimen sequenced in a study of gamma-delta chains in newborns, infants, children (dated by TCRdb to between 2018 and 2021). TCRdb records Illumina MiSeq as the sequencer. TCRdb called clones from the public reads with CATT, and repeated DNA sequences were later combined into one row. The table for this sample lists fewer than 4,500 delta-chain clones; approximately 3% of them were counted only once. The ten largest clones capture 12% of the sample. The sample comprised blood. The receptors stem from a child who was a newborn, infant or young child, either healthy, febrile or measles-vaccinated (not recorded which).

This clone has more than one count but fewer than ten. The TCRdb protein, from a much larger clone, departs from this DNA's translation at residue 10, likely by read error; the protein shown derives from the DNA. The chain is built from TRDV2 and TRDJ2, with 12 bases matching TRDD3. Germline V gene lookup returns CDR1 GEAIGNYY and CDR2 EKD. This CDR3 contains 14 residues. V shed 2 bases, J shed 9 bases, and the junction held 3 bases outside the gene matches. The CDR3 DNA is TGTGCCTGTGACATACTGGGGGATACAACACAACTCTTCTTT. It codes for CACDILGDTTQLFF.

A remark on this clone: This likely came from a read error, as a far larger clone is one base away. V usage is TRDV2 and J usage is TRDJ3; 12 bases line up with TRDD3. CDR1 is GEAIGNYY and CDR2 is EKD in the germline V gene. V lost 3 bases, J lost 0 bases, and 11 bases stayed unmatched. The CDR3 extends over 21 amino acids. Here the CDR3 DNA reads TGTGCCTGTGACTCCTTACTGGGGGATACCCCAAGCTCCTGGGACACCCGACAGATGTTTTTC. Protein sequence: CACDSLLGDTPSSWDTRQMFF.

Notes on this clone: A single base separates this from a much larger clone, so it may be a read error. The rearrangement links TRDV2 to TRDJ3; TRDD3 agrees at 11 bases. The CDR3 is 24 residues long. The V gene's germline CDR1 is GEAIGNYY and CDR2 EKD. The CDR3 spells CARDGVWGIRPGPRVSWDTRQMFF. CDR3 coding DNA: TGTGCCCGTGACGGTGTATGGGGGATACGGCCCGGGCCCAGGGTCTCCTGGGACACCCGACAGATGTTTTTC.

In regard to this clone: Given a much more abundant clone one base away, this may be a read error. The same CDR3 arises from other DNA sequences in this sample as well. This chain links TRDV2 with TRDJ3; 10 positions agree with TRDD3. The CDR3 is made up of 19 amino acids. Per germline, CDR1 GEAIGNYY and CDR2 EKD. CDR3 coding DNA: TGTGCCTGCGACACCCCTCGGGGGATACGCTCCTGGGACACCCGACAGATGTTTTTC. As protein: CACDTPRGIRSWDTRQMFF.

This clone has only a few counts. Given a much more abundant clone one base away, this may be a read error. The chain combines TRDV2 with TRDJ3; the match to TRDD3 covers 10 bases. CDR1 is GEAIGNYY and CDR2 is EKD in the germline V gene. CDR3 size: 19 residues. CDR3 amino acids: CACDTVLGDGSWGTRQMFF. CDR3 coding DNA: TGTGCCTGTGACACCGTACTGGGGGATGGCTCCTGGGGCACCCGACAGATGTTTTTC.

This clone was counted a few times. This likely traces to a read error, being one base from a far larger clone. At the DNA level, this CDR3 is encoded by other sequences in the same sample as well. The chain employs TRDV2 and TRDJ3; D is possibly TRDD3 (6 bases). CDR1 is GEAIGNYY, CDR2 EKD, per germline. Trimming left V 0 bases short and J 0 bases short, with 14 bases between. The CDR3 runs 19 residues. The CDR3 here is CACDTAWGYRSWDTRQMFF. CDR3 bases: TGTGCCTGTGACACCGCCTGGGGCTATCGCTCCTGGGACACCCGACAGATGTTTTTC.

A note on this clone: This sequence may be a read error, since a much larger clone differs from it by one base. This same CDR3 is encoded by further DNA sequences in the sample. As DNA, the CDR3 is TGTGCCTGTGATTCTGTACTGGGGGATAGCTCCTGGGACACCCGACAGATGTTTTTC. Residues: CACDSVLGDSSWDTRQMFF. This chain connects TRDV2 to TRDJ3, with 11 bases aligning to TRDD3. CDR1 and CDR2 from the germline V gene are GEAIGNYY and EKD. CDR3 length: 19 residues. V trimming: 4 bases; J trimming: 0 bases; junction bases outside the gene matches: 7.

With respect to this clone: This may come from a read error, since a much larger clone is one base off. Other DNA variants within this sample encode the same CDR3. The chain combines TRDV2 with TRDJ3; a weak D match, TRDD2 (5 bases). Germline CDR1 reads GEAIGNYY; CDR2 reads EKD. The CDR3 extends over 18 amino acids. The CDR3 region has the DNA TGTGCTTGTGACGCTGCCTACGGCAGCTCCTGGGACACCCGACAGATGTTTTTC. Translation: CACDAAYGSSWDTRQMFF.

This clone is deemed medium-sized. The identical CDR3 is also encoded by other nucleotide sequences in the sample. This chain links TRDV2 with TRDJ3, with D uncertain. CDR1 is GEAIGNYY and CDR2 is EKD in the germline V gene. The germline V and J ends were trimmed by 3 bases and 1 base, with 15 bases remaining between them. CDR3 length: 18 amino acids. The CDR3 is CACDSITERSWDTRQMFF. In nucleotides, the CDR3 is TGTGCCTGTGACTCTATCACGGAAAGGTCCTGGGACACCCGACAGATGTTTTTC.

This clone was detected only a few times. A much larger clone lies a single base off, so this may be a read error. This specimen includes other DNA sequences encoding the same CDR3. The V and J genes are TRDV2 and TRDJ3; weak D call: TRDD3 (6 bases). The CDR3 runs 18 residues. From germline, CDR1 is GEAIGNYY and CDR2 EKD. CDR3 amino acids: CACDTWGASSWDTRQMFF. The DNA for the CDR3 is TGTGCCTGTGACACCTGGGGGGCTAGCTCCTGGGACACCCGGCAGATGTTTTTC.

Of note for this clone: A read error likely explains this, since a far larger clone differs by one base. The chain's CDR3 is CARDTAGGSWDTRQMFF. The CDR3 DNA sequence: TGTGCCCGTGACACCGCTGGGGGCTCCTGGGACACCCGACAGATGTTTTTC. This rearrangement joins TRDV2 to TRDJ3; the match to TRDD3 covers 7 bases. This CDR3 has 17 residues. Germline loops: CDR1 GEAIGNYY, CDR2 EKD.

About this clone: The amino acid sequence in TCRdb belongs to a much larger clone and departs from this DNA's translation at residue 10, likely a sequencing read error; the sequence shown is translated from the DNA. This chain connects TRDV2 to TRDJ2; 10 bases are a match to TRDD3. In germline, CDR1 is GEAIGNYY, CDR2 EKD. The CDR3 is made up of 16 amino acids. With V trimmed by 0 bases and J by 4 bases, 4 bases remained unmatched. CDR3 sequence (DNA): TGTGCCTGTGACACCGTGGGGGATACTTCGACAGCACAACTCTTCTTT. It specifies CACDTVGDTSTAQLFF.

This clone was found a few times. This DNA's translation and the protein TCRdb lists, from a much larger clone, do not match at residue 18, likely due to a read error; the protein shown is translated from the DNA. The rearrangement joins TRDV2 to TRDJ3; 13 positions agree with TRDD3. CDR1 GEAIGNYY and CDR2 EKD come from the germline V gene. The CDR3 spans 20 residues. CDR3 residues: CACDKVLGDTRSWDTRQVFF. CDR3 bases: TGTGCCTGTGACAAAGTACTGGGGGATACGCGCTCCTGGGACACCCGACAGGTGTTTTTC.

This clone was counted only a few times. Its ends do not fully match the called genes, so a read error is possible. V usage is TRDV2 and J usage is TRDJ3, with D uncertain. Germline lookup yields CDR1 GEAIGNYY and CDR2 EKD. The CDR3 sequence is 19 residues long. CDR3 DNA: TGTGCCTGTGACACCGTGACTCCCAAGCGCTCCCGGGACACCCGACAGACGTTTTTC. Its translation: CACDTVTPKRSRDTRQTFF.

Note on this clone: Given a far larger clone just one base away, this is likely a sequencing read error. DNA for the CDR3: TGTGCCTGTGACACCGTGGGGGATACGCCGAGCTCCTGGGACACCCGACAGGTGTTTTTC. Protein product: CACDTVGDTPSSWDTRQVFF. V usage is TRDV2 and J usage is TRDJ3; TRDD3 matches at 11 bases. The CDR3 is 20 residues long. The germline gives CDR1 GEAIGNYY, CDR2 EKD.

A note on this clone: It is likely a read error: a sequence one base away is far more abundant. The identical CDR3 is also encoded by other nucleotide sequences in the sample. This chain links TRDV2 with TRDJ3; perhaps TRDD3 as D (5 bases). Germline lookup yields CDR1 GEAIGNYY and CDR2 EKD. CDR3 length equals 19 residues. The CDR3 is CACDTGGFSSSWDTRQMFF. CDR3 bases: TGTGCCTGTGACACTGGTGGGTTTTCAAGCTCCTGGGACACCCGGCAGATGTTTTTC.

In this sample, this clone is medium-sized. V usage is TRDV2 and J usage is TRDJ3, with D tentatively TRDD3 (6 bases). Per germline, CDR1 GEAIGNYY and CDR2 EKD. V dropped 0 bases and J dropped 0 bases, with 14 bases sitting between them. The CDR3 loop spans 19 amino acids. Here the CDR3 reads CACDTVLGVHSWDTRQMFF. As DNA, the CDR3 is TGTGCCTGTGACACCGTACTGGGAGTCCACTCCTGGGACACCCGACAGATGTTTTTC.

This clone was counted between two and nine times. The protein in TCRdb stems from a much larger clone and differs at residue 5 from this DNA's translation, likely a read error; here the protein is translated from the DNA. The chain carries TRDV2 and TRDJ2, with 9 bases that match TRDD3. The germline CDR1 and CDR2 sequences are GEAIGNYY and EKD. The junction had 4 bases not matched to a gene; V was cut back by 3 bases and J by 0 bases. The CDR3 sequence is 16 residues long. In DNA, the CDR3 is TGTGCCTGTGACGCCTTGGGGGATACTTTGACAGCACAACTCTTCTTT. Protein product: CACDALGDTLTAQLFF.